The text below deals with one T cell receptor (beta chain). This clonotype was observed at least ten times. Its antigen is not yet known. The input lacks base qualities; no much larger clone sits a single base away. There are 15 amino acids in the CDR3, from cysteine to phenylalanine inclusive. The kept DNA is CDR3 alone, 45 bases in frame from the first base. CDR1 and CDR2, looked up from the germline V gene (reference sequence), are LGHDT and YNNKEL. V and J lose 7 bases and 2 bases, and a span of 17 bases separates them. This sample is drawn from a study of identical twins (dated by TCRdb to 2015 to 2016). At the level of the whole study: TCR alpha and beta repertoires from monozygotic twins, unrelated adults of various ages and cord blood were deep-sequenced to test whether fetal clonotypes persist. To rule out contamination, the twin experiments were replicated at different times with different library preparation protocols. Beyond this particular receptor, the publication reports: Zero-insertion analyses could be partly confounded by invariant T cells such as MAIT and iNKT, although diverse VJ usage argued against such confounding for most clonotypes. In monozygotic twins, out-of-frame TCR alpha sharing was systematically underestimated by recombination models, although the models agreed with sharing between unrelated individuals. Compared with coincidental sharing between unrelated individuals, out-of-frame TCR alpha sequences shared between twins had an excess of sequences with low generation probability. Fewer insertions were carried by abundant cord blood beta clonotypes; a weaker similar trend was observed in young adult naive repertoires, while no such trend was observed in memory repertoires. In beta out-of-frame sequences, excess twin sharing was weaker, because having fewer shared sequences lowered the signal-to-noise ratio. Conclusions relied on cross-sectional statistical analysis, since the same donors could not be followed over many years.

Library preparation was by 5' RACE. TCRdb shows the sequencer as Illumina HiSeq 2000. Template switching introduced a universal primer binding site; the final cDNA contained a unique molecular identifier, enabling accurate counting of TCR cDNA molecules. Specific primers in the conserved constant-segment region were used to synthesize first-strand cDNA for the TCR alpha and beta chains. To control for contamination, every cDNA library was double barcoded, receiving both a SMART-Mk sample barcode and Illumina barcodes. TruSeq adapter sequences and Illumina sample barcodes were added in two successive PCR steps. The Illumina HiSeq platform was used with custom primers to sequence TCR alpha and beta cDNA libraries. As for the original processing: MiGEC was used to process raw reads and extract unique molecular identifiers, and MiXCR was used to find CDR3 positions. Recombination models were inferred per individual with the repgenHMM and IGoR tools using an EM algorithm. The analysis of shared clonotypes was done with the tcR package in R, with sharing normalized by the product of cloneset sizes. To study raw recombination free of thymic and clonal selection effects, out-of-frame nonproductive sequences were analyzed. The public reads were run again by TCRdb, first through fastp at Q25 and then through MiXCR, and only productive beta chains were kept. Each CDR3 protein gets just one entry, which takes the most common genes and DNA from the rows behind it. TCRdb, not the original authors, processed these V and J calls. Here the sample has 150,000 or so distinct CDR3 sequences; roughly 3.5% occur a single time. The top ten clones comprise around 8% of the sample.

Every donor was a healthy Caucasian. Miltenyi CD45RO+ enrichment and human naive T-cell isolation kits were used to isolate memory (CD45RO+) and naive T cells from PBMC. The sequenced material came from memory T cells sorted from blood. The sample's cell subset or site label is to be understood as: CD45RO+ enriched T cells. The sequence was obtained from a man in his late teens or twenties in good health. The V and J genes are TRBV3-1 and TRBJ1-1, with TRBD1 tentatively as D gene (6 bases match). CDR3 region: CASTPPTGYNTEAFF. Here is the DNA: TGTGCCAGCACCCCCCCGACAGGTTATAACACTGAAGCTTTCTTT.